Below are 29 T cell receptor beta chains sequenced from a single sample in a study of CD8 T cells in ankylosing spondylitis. TCRdb recomputed calls from the 5' RACE reads with MiXCR, one row per CDR3 protein. The data contain about 40,000 distinct CDR3 sequences, 16% of them seen just once; the ten biggest clones take up over 45%. What was sequenced was blood. The receptors derive from a male donor with ankylosing spondylitis or in good health (not recorded which).

This sequence joins TRBV27 and TRBJ2-1; TRBD2 matches at 13 bases. The CDR3 covers 17 residues. Germline loops: CDR1 MNHEY, CDR2 SMNVEV (reference sequence). Germline trimming cut 6 bases from V and 9 bases from J; bases unmatched to any gene: 14. The CDR3 nucleotides are TGTGCCAGCAGCATACTAGCGGGAGGGCCTATACAAAGTGAGCAGTTCTTC. Encoded protein: CASSILAGGPIQSEQFF.

V usage is TRBV5-5 and J usage is TRBJ2-7, with 8 positions matching TRBD1. The CDR3 runs 13 residues. Germline V gene lookup returns CDR1 SGHKS and CDR2 YYEKEE (reference sequence). The V and J ends lost 4 bases and 5 bases, in that order; junction bases with no gene match: 5. The CDR3 DNA follows: TGTGCCAGCAGCGCAGCGACAGGGGACGAGCAGTACTTC. As protein: CASSAATGDEQYF.

This chain uses TRBV6-2 or TRBV6-3 with TRBJ2-1; 8 bases map to TRBD2. V lost 6 bases, J lost 8 bases, and 9 bases stayed unmatched. CDR1 MNHEY and CDR2 SVGEGT come from the germline V gene. The CDR3 is 14 residues long. The CDR3 nucleotides read TGTGCCAGCAGACGAGCGGGAGTAGGGGATGAGCAGTTCTTC. Encoded protein: CASRRAGVGDEQFF.

This clonotype was observed a handful of times. The chain uses TRBV29-1 and TRBJ2-2; TRBD1 agrees at 7 bases. The CDR3 consists of 15 residues. The germline V gene encodes CDR1 SQVTM and CDR2 ANQGSEA. The V and J ends lost 3 bases and 5 bases, in that order; junction bases with no gene match: 9. The CDR3 DNA is TGCAGCGTTGATTGGTCAGGGGGTTTTACCGGGGAGCTGTTTTTT. As protein: CSVDWSGGFTGELFF.

This chain connects TRBV11-2 to TRBJ2-1; tentatively, D is TRBD2 (6 bases). Trimming took off 5 bases at V and 13 bases at J, with 12 bases between the two ends. Germline CDR1 SGHAT, CDR2 FQNNGV. The CDR3 sequence is 11 residues long. The CDR3 DNA is TGTGCCAGCAGCCTGGGACTTCCCCAGTTCTTC. It encodes CASSLGLPQFF.

The rearrangement links TRBV4-3 to TRBJ2-2; no clear D. The CDR3 consists of 13 residues. V lost 4 bases and J 6 bases, leaving 9 bases between the germline ends. The germline V gene has CDR1 LGHNA and CDR2 YSLEER. In nucleotides, the CDR3 is TGCGCCAGCAGCCTTAATAGTGCCGGGGAGCTGTTTTTT. It codes for CASSLNSAGELFF.

J is TRBJ1-4 and V is TRBV3-1; D is uncertain. CDR1 and CDR2 (germline): LGHDT, YNNKEL (reference sequence). Deletions cut 1 base from V and 4 bases from J, with 13 bases between. There are 16 residues in the CDR3. The CDR3 nucleotides read TGTGCCAGCAGCCAAGGGACGGGCAGCTTTAATGAAAAACTGTTTTTT. It is translated as CASSQGTGSFNEKLFF.

The rearrangement uses TRBV5-1 and TRBJ2-3; D uncertain. The CDR3 has 15 amino acids. The V end lost 4 bases, the J end lost 6 bases, and 18 bases lay between the germline ends. CDR1 is SGHRS, CDR2 YFSETQ, per germline. The CDR3 here is CASSRERVVGDTQYF. CDR3 DNA: TGCGCCAGCAGCCGTGAAAGGGTTGTCGGGGATACGCAGTATTTT.

The J gene is TRBJ2-3, the V gene TRBV15; D possibly corresponds to TRBD2 (6 bases). CDR1 and CDR2 from the germline V gene are LNHNV and YYDKDF (reference sequence). V was pared by 5 bases and J by 0 bases, with 24 bases between. CDR3 length: 19 amino acids. Here the CDR3 DNA reads TGTGCCACCAGCCTTCCTAGCGATCAGCGGTTCTCTAGCACAGATACGCAGTATTTT. Protein sequence: CATSLPSDQRFSSTDTQYF. The whole variable domain, remainder taken from reference TRBV15 and TRBJ2-3, is DAMVIQNPRYQVTQFGKPVTLSCSQTLNHNVMYWYQQKSSQAPKLLFHYYDKDFNNEADTPDNFQSRRPNTSFCFLDIRSPGLGDTAMYLCATSLPSDQRFSSTDTQYFGPGTRLTVL.

In DNA form, the CDR3 reads TGCAGCGGAAGAAGCTGGGATGAGCAGTTCTTC. Residues: CSGRSWDEQFF. This chain connects TRBV29-1 to TRBJ2-1; no definite D call. CDR3 size: 11 residues. V dropped 7 bases and J dropped 8 bases, with 12 bases sitting between them. CDR1 SQVTM and CDR2 ANQGSEA come from the germline V gene.

The sample holds a few counts of this clonotype. The rearrangement joins TRBV24-1 to TRBJ2-2; maybe TRBD1 (6 bases). The CDR3 contains 16 residues. The V and J ends lost 6 bases and 0 bases respectively, with 13 bases between them. CDR1 KGHDR and CDR2 SFDVKD come from the germline V gene. In DNA, the CDR3 is TGTGCCACCAGTACCCCGGGACAAGCGAACACCGGGGAGCTGTTTTTT. Its translation: CATSTPGQANTGELFF.

This clonotype was observed a handful of times. The chain links TRBV10-3 to TRBJ1-6; D not certain. V lost 4 bases and J lost 9, with 10 bases in between. CDR3 length equals 13 residues. The V gene's germline CDR1 is ENHRY and CDR2 SYGVKD. In nucleotides, the CDR3 is TGTGCCATCAGTGGGACGGGGAGTTCACCCCTCCACTTT. Its translation: CAISGTGSSPLHF.

The chain links TRBV12-3 or TRBV12-4 to TRBJ2-1, with D possibly matching TRBD2 (5 bases). The CDR3 totals 14 residues. Trimming left V 11 bases short and J 2 bases short, with 16 bases between. The CDR3 is CAAARNGAYNEQFF. The CDR3 DNA follows: TGTGCCGCGGCCCGGAACGGGGCCTACAATGAGCAGTTCTTC.

This chain links TRBV5-4 with TRBJ1-4; D is perhaps TRBD1 (5 bases). Between the trimmed V and J ends, which lost 4 bases and 12 bases, there was a span of 19 bases. Germline V gene lookup returns CDR1 SGHNT and CDR2 YYREEE (reference sequence). The CDR3 extends over 14 amino acids. The CDR3: CASSRSGGDNELFF. In DNA form, the CDR3 reads TGTGCCAGCAGCCGTAGCGGGGGAGATAATGAACTGTTTTTT.

This clonotype was counted between two and nine times. This rearrangement joins TRBV29-1 to TRBJ2-7, with 7 bases lining up with TRBD1. CDR1 and CDR2 (germline): SQVTM, ANQGSEA. V shed 2 bases and J 5 bases; nucleotides not matched to a gene: 9. The CDR3 loop spans 14 amino acids. CDR3 sequence: CSVERKGAYDEQYF. The CDR3 bases are TGCAGCGTTGAAAGGAAGGGGGCTTACGACGAGCAGTACTTC.

The chain uses TRBV20-1 and TRBJ1-4, with a possible D match to TRBD1 (6 bases). Germline CDR1 DFQATT, CDR2 SNEGSKA (reference sequence). The CDR3 totals 14 residues. The ends were cut back, 5 bases at V and 7 bases at J, with 17 bases in the middle. CDR3 DNA: TGCAGTGCTTGGAGATCGGGAGGGGGTGAAAAACTGTTTTTT. Translation: CSAWRSGGGEKLFF.

A few counts support this clonotype. This chain links TRBV12-3 or TRBV12-4 with TRBJ2-4; no firm D call. This CDR3 is 11 amino acids long. V was clipped by 7 bases and J by 2 bases, with 3 bases between them. CDR3 in amino acids: CASTTKNIQYF. Written as DNA, the CDR3 is TGTGCCAGCACTACCAAAAACATTCAGTACTTC.

This clonotype was recorded a few times. The V gene is TRBV11-2, the J gene TRBJ2-3; D is perhaps TRBD2 (6 bases). The CDR3 totals 14 residues. Germline V lookup: CDR1 SGHAT, CDR2 FQNNGV. V was clipped by 3 bases and J by 10 bases, with 17 bases between them. CDR3 residues: CASSFPGGAPPQYF. CDR3 nucleotide sequence: TGTGCCAGCAGCTTCCCCGGGGGAGCCCCCCCGCAGTATTTT.

The rearrangement joins TRBV7-3 to TRBJ2-7; D perhaps matches TRBD1 (5 bases). The germline V and J ends were trimmed by 4 bases and 5 bases, with 9 bases remaining between them. This CDR3 has 12 amino acids. Germline V lookup: CDR1 SGHTA, CDR2 FQGTGA. The CDR3 reads CASSSQGHEQYF. The DNA for the CDR3 is TGTGCCAGCAGCTCGCAGGGTCACGAGCAGTACTTC.

The chain employs TRBV27 and TRBJ2-6, with 11 bases lining up with TRBD2. Germline lookup yields CDR1 MNHEY and CDR2 SMNVEV (reference sequence). The CDR3 covers 16 residues. V was pared by 5 bases and J by 2 bases, with 2 bases of the junction left unmatched. CDR3 residues: CASSVTSGTGANVLTF. The CDR3 nucleotides read TGTGCCAGCAGTGTGACTAGCGGGACTGGGGCCAACGTCCTGACTTTC.

The chain has TRBV6-6 and TRBJ1-1; tentative D call: TRBD1 (5 bases). Per germline, CDR1 MNHNY and CDR2 SVGAGI (reference sequence). This CDR3 has 14 amino acids. The germline V and J ends were trimmed by 5 bases and 4 bases, with 14 bases remaining between them. The CDR3 nucleotides are TGTGCCAGCAGTAGCGGGGCGCAGAGCACTGAAGCTTTCTTT. Residues: CASSSGAQSTEAFF.

This clonotype has more than one count but fewer than ten. The chain has TRBV6-2 or TRBV6-3 and TRBJ2-2; D is ambiguous. Germline CDR1 and CDR2: MNHEY and SVGEGT. V shed 7 bases and J shed 0 bases, with 6 bases lying between them. The CDR3 extends over 13 amino acids. This CDR3 is CASKRTNTGELFF. In nucleotides, the CDR3 is TGTGCCAGCAAGAGAACGAACACCGGGGAGCTGTTTTTT.

Written as DNA, the CDR3 is TGCAGCGTTGAAGAACTAGCGGGAGTAGGAGAGCAGTTCTTC. Amino acid sequence: CSVEELAGVGEQFF. The chain uses TRBV29-1 and TRBJ2-1; 11 bases match TRBD2. Germline assignment: CDR1 SQVTM and CDR2 ANQGSEA. This CDR3 spans 14 amino acids. The junction had 5 bases not matched to a gene; V was cut back by 0 bases and J by 10 bases.

This clonotype was counted only a few times. The chain links TRBV11-3 to TRBJ2-2, with D perhaps TRBD1 or TRBD2 (5 bases each). The length of the CDR3 is 16 residues. In germline, CDR1 is SGHNT, CDR2 YENEEA. V was clipped by 5 bases and J by 8 bases, with 21 bases between them. This CDR3 is CASSPGPLSLMGELFF. CDR3 bases: TGTGCCAGCAGCCCGGGACCTCTATCCTTGATGGGGGAGCTGTTTTTT. The full variable domain, in which reference TRBV11-3 and TRBJ2-2 provide the parts outside the CDR3, is EAGVVQSPRYKIIEKKQPVAFWCNPISGHNTLYWYLQNLGQGPELLIRYENEEAVDDSQLPKDRFSAERLKGVDSTLKIQPAELGDSAVYLCASSPGPLSLMGELFFGEGSRLTVL.

The genes are TRBV28 and TRBJ1-1; 12 nucleotides line up with TRBD1. The CDR3 runs to 15 residues. The V gene's germline CDR1 is MDHEN and CDR2 SYDVKM. Trimming at V came to 6 bases and at J to 5 bases, leaving 7 bases not matched to a gene. The chain's CDR3 is CASSGTGGARTEAFF. The CDR3 DNA reads as TGTGCCAGCAGCGGGACAGGGGGCGCCAGAACTGAAGCTTTCTTT. Based on the CDR3 plus reference TRBV28 and TRBJ1-1, the full variable domain is DVKVTQSSRYLVKRTGEKVFLECVQDMDHENMFWYRQDPGLGLRLIYFSYDVKMKEKGDIPEGYSVSREKKERFSLILESASTNQTSMYLCASSGTGGARTEAFFGQGTRLTVV.

This clonotype is medium-sized (0.01 to 0.1%). The chain links TRBV29-1 to TRBJ2-1; D gene uncertain. Trimming stripped 6 bases from V and 4 bases from J, with 4 bases between. The germline gives CDR1 SQVTM, CDR2 ANQGSEA. The CDR3 loop spans 10 amino acids. In nucleotides, the CDR3 is TGCAGCGTGGCGTACAATGAGCAGTTCTTC. Translated, it gives CSVAYNEQFF.

The genes are TRBV28 and TRBJ2-3; no clear D. CDR3 size: 15 residues. Germline V lookup: CDR1 MDHEN, CDR2 SYDVKM. Trimming cost V 3 bases and J 1 base, with 11 bases left between them. CDR3 sequence (DNA): TGTGCCAGCAGTTTTCCCCGAGGTGGCACAGATACGCAGTATTTT. Encoded protein: CASSFPRGGTDTQYF. The full variable domain, rest sourced from reference TRBV28 and TRBJ2-3, is DVKVTQSSRYLVKRTGEKVFLECVQDMDHENMFWYRQDPGLGLRLIYFSYDVKMKEKGDIPEGYSVSREKKERFSLILESASTNQTSMYLCASSFPRGGTDTQYFGPGTRLTVL.

CDR3 nucleotides: TGTGCCTGGTTTCGGGTAAACACAGATACGCAGTATTTT. Residues: CAWFRVNTDTQYF. The chain recombines TRBV30 with TRBJ2-3; D uncertain. The CDR3 is 13 amino acids. V was shortened by 5 bases and J by 2 bases, with 11 bases between the two germline ends. Germline V gene lookup returns CDR1 GTSNPN and CDR2 SVGIG (reference sequence).

This chain joins TRBV29-1 and TRBJ1-4, with 9 bases identical to TRBD1. Trimming cost V 0 bases and J 7 bases; bases outside gene matches: 6. This CDR3 has 15 amino acids. Germline CDR1 is SQVTM and CDR2 is ANQGSEA. The CDR3, as DNA: TGCAGCGTTGAAGAGGAGACAGGGGGTGGTGAAAAACTGTTTTTT. It encodes CSVEEETGGGEKLFF.